This is a list of T cell receptor beta chains from one sample in a study of blood T cell repertoires in COVID-19. Assay: immunoSEQ multiplex PCR; the TCRdb copy retains only in-frame clones and omits some. The sample holds hundreds of thousands of clones, more than 70% seen once. The sample consisted of PBMCs or T cells enriched from blood (not recorded which). Source of these receptors: a woman younger than 30 who had been exposed to COVID-19. The conserved cysteine and the conserved F or W are not part of the CDR3 here.

v_call,cdr3_length,cdr3_aa
TRBV4-1,13,ASSQDSGTGLEAF
TRBV4-1,16,ASSQDRGLAELYNEQF
TRBV25-1,13,ATARGGVSSYEQY
TRBV11-2,14,ASSLGGTRIPYEQY
TRBV5-1,12,ASTPSDFYSPLH
TRBV5-1,13,ASSWGTRVDNEQF
TRBV15,12,ATSRRGQDTEAF
TRBV21-1,12,ASSKAGRSDEQF
TRBV7-2,12,ASSLLAGDETQY
TRBV18,14,ASSPQGLEPTDTQY
TRBV28,12,ATERGGLDNEQY
TRBV24-1,10,ATSDPTGDPF
TRBV6-2/TRBV6-3,12,ASSHPSGLTEAF
TRBV13,11,ASSLTTGSEQY
TRBV2,12,ASSEDQGMGPQH
TRBV15,16,ATSSRISGRSGANVLT
TRBV5-6,13,ASSYQGATNEKLF
TRBV21-1,18,ASSNSLKGQGLCGANVLT
TRBV14,12,ASSQLGRREKLF
TRBV5-4,9,ASSQTEEQY
TRBV2,15,ASSEAHQTSGRNKQY
TRBV29-1,15,SVEPPEQAETYNEQF
TRBV5-8,11,ASSPTGIDGYT
TRBV6-4,15,ASSDSYGGGGTGELF
TRBV29-1,11,SVTGLVSYEQY
TRBV11-3,12,ASSLEDRNTEAF
TRBV4-3,12,ASSQERTGNEQY
TRBV7-2,12,ASSLSGYTYEQY
TRBV7-3,13,ASSLSRVGGDGYT
TRBV6-5,11,ASRGGLYNEQF
TRBV7-9,13,ASSYADREYGPQH
TRBV21-1,16,ASSKDDPERTWDQPQH
TRBV15,13,ATSSRGGGNQPQH
TRBV11-2,17,ASSLDRWGPARKSNEQF
TRBV23-1,17,ASSPVEGKRAWAGNEQF
TRBV5-5,12,ASSGDRGGEKLF
TRBV3-1/TRBV3-2,13,TSSQVPGDGGELF
TRBV29-1,12,SVKTSGTNNEQF
TRBV19,13,ASSTWGGHNQPQH
TRBV28,6,ASSFGF
TRBV5-4,13,ASSLQGNSYNEQF
TRBV11-2,13,ASSWTSLGRYEQY
TRBV4-3,15,ASSQDYGGGLWDEQF
TRBV6-5,11,ASSRAGAYEQY
TRBV12-2,15,ASRLALGRGSADTQY
TRBV4-2,14,ASSQDGLAGGDTQY
TRBV28,11,ASTITGGFGYT
TRBV6-1,12,ASSEVQGQGGYT
TRBV5-3,14,ARSLGTGGLPYEQY
TRBV14,10,ASSPSGRSQY
TRBV2,13,ASSSDREGGQPQH
TRBV7-2,14,ASNSHSLAGTDTQY
TRBV14,12,ASSQVPGNNEQF
TRBV27,16,ASSYGLAGGPVAYEQY